A single sample is the source of the 30 T cell receptor beta chains below, sequenced in a study of blood T cells in healthy people across ages. A second PCR, run for 7 to 11 cycles, used a sample-barcoded 5' primer plus a J-beta primer mix. In TCRdb, the 5' RACE reads were re-called with MiXCR into one record per CDR3 protein. The sample yields about a million distinct CDR3 sequences, roughly two fifths seen once. The specimen sequenced was blood. The receptors originated from a man between 18 and 35 years old in good health.

The genes are TRBV4-2 and TRBJ2-3; possible D gene TRBD2, 5 bases. Per germline, CDR1 LGHNA and CDR2 YNFKEQ. CDR3 length: 18 amino acids. V lost 3 bases and J lost 0, with 19 bases in between. The CDR3 reads CASSQPTGSGSSTDTQYF. The DNA of the CDR3 is TGTGCCAGCAGCCAGCCGACTGGGAGCGGTTCTAGCACAGATACGCAGTATTTT.

On this clonotype: An end of the junction differs from the germline gene, which may be a read error. This chain joins TRBV12-3 or TRBV12-4 and TRBJ1-6; 8 bases align to TRBD1. CDR3 length equals 16 residues. CDR3 DNA: TGTGCCAGCAGTTCCAACCCACAGGGGGAGAGATCACCCCCCCACTTT. This sequence encodes CASSSNPQGERSPPHF.

In this sample, this clonotype turned up once. The chain uses TRBV7-9 and TRBJ2-5; 13 positions match TRBD2. The tail of the sequence fits TRBJ2-7 better, so the J call may be wrong. The V gene's germline CDR1 is SEHNR and CDR2 FQNEAQ (reference sequence). The CDR3 is 17 amino acids. The CDR3 spells CASSPGTSGRAVDEQYF. DNA for the CDR3: TGTGCCAGCAGCCCCGGCACTAGCGGGAGGGCCGTCGACGAGCAGTACTTC.

The chain couples TRBV20-1 to TRBJ2-5, with D perhaps matching TRBD2 (6 bases). CDR1 and CDR2 from the germline V gene are DFQATT and SNEGSKA (reference sequence). This CDR3 has 14 amino acids. Trimming took 6 bases from V and 1 from J, leaving 15 bases between them. CDR3 sequence: CSAGGLTSQETQYF. The CDR3 DNA reads as TGCAGTGCCGGGGGACTCACTTCCCAAGAGACCCAGTACTTC.

The chain carries TRBV5-1 and TRBJ2-2; tentative D call: TRBD1 (6 bases). Germline V lookup: CDR1 SGHRS, CDR2 YFSETQ. The CDR3 is made up of 15 amino acids. V was pared by 1 base and J by 2 bases, with 9 bases between. In nucleotides, the CDR3 is TGCGCCAGCAGCTTGAGACAGGCCAACACCGGGGAGCTGTTTTTT. The encoded protein is CASSLRQANTGELFF.

This rearrangement joins TRBV7-9 to TRBJ2-1, with D hard to call. There are 15 residues in the CDR3. V gave up 6 bases and J gave up 0 bases, with 12 bases separating them. In germline, CDR1 is SEHNR, CDR2 FQNEAQ (reference sequence). CDR3 residues: CASRPWENSYNEQFF. The CDR3, as DNA: TGTGCCAGCAGGCCGTGGGAAAACTCCTACAATGAGCAGTTCTTC.

This sequence joins TRBV6-5 and TRBJ2-1; 10 bases are shared with TRBD1. The germline V gene has CDR1 MNHEY and CDR2 SVGAGI. The CDR3 sequence is 16 residues long. V shed 4 bases and J 2 bases; nucleotides not matched to a gene: 5. The DNA of the CDR3 is TGTGCCAGCAGTTCCCCGGACAGGGGGGCCTACAATGAGCAGTTCTTC. Protein product: CASSSPDRGAYNEQFF.

The table lists this clonotype with a few counts. This chain's CDR3 is CASSLTTVTQFF. As DNA, the CDR3 is TGTGCCAGCAGCCTGACGACAGTGACTCAGTTCTTC. V usage is TRBV14 and J usage is TRBJ2-1; weak D call: TRBD1 (5 bases). The ends were cut back, 4 bases at V and 13 bases at J, with 14 bases in the middle. Germline V CDR1 and CDR2: SGHDN, FVKESK. The CDR3 extends over 12 amino acids.

The chain employs TRBV10-3 and TRBJ1-1, with 7 bases fitting TRBD1. J gave up 2 bases and V 8 bases, and 14 bases lay outside the gene matches. The CDR3 extends over 16 amino acids. Germline V gene data show CDR1 as ENHRY and CDR2 as SYGVKD. The CDR3 DNA sequence: TGTGCCATCTCGAGAGGGGGCGGTTTCGTAAACACTGAAGCTTTCTTT. Translation gives CAISRGGGFVNTEAFF.

Concerning this clonotype itself: Its ends do not fully match the called genes, so a read error is possible. This chain connects TRBV4-2 to TRBJ1-4; D uncertain. The germline V gene encodes CDR1 LGHNA and CDR2 YNFKEQ. The CDR3 length is 13 residues. CDR3 DNA: TGTGCCAGCAACCAAGGGCCCGAGGTGGAACTGTTTTTT. Encoded protein: CASNQGPEVELFF.

Notes on this clonotype: The junction differs from germline at one of its ends, possibly a read error. This rearrangement joins TRBV12-3 or TRBV12-4 to TRBJ2-3; 8 bases are shared with TRBD2. This CDR3 comprises 17 residues. CDR3 loop: CASSLGPGLGGTDMEYF. The DNA for the CDR3 is TGTGCCAGCAGCTTAGGCCCGGGACTAGGCGGCACAGATATGGAGTATTTT.

The chain joins TRBV12-3 or TRBV12-4 to TRBJ1-4, with TRBD1 identical over 10 bases. The CDR3 covers 18 residues. Trimming removed 2 bases from V and 0 bases from J; junction bases left unmatched: 6. CDR3: CASSLTLGQGTTNEKLFF. As DNA, the CDR3 is TGTGCCAGCAGTTTAACTCTGGGACAGGGGACAACTAATGAAAAACTGTTTTTT.

Here the CDR3 reads CASSLRLAAGNQPQHF. The CDR3 DNA is TGTGCCAGCAGTTTAAGGCTTGCGGCAGGCAATCAGCCCCAGCATTTT. The chain joins TRBV27 to TRBJ1-5, with unresolved D. CDR3 length equals 16 residues. V was pared by 2 bases and J by 2 bases, with 13 bases between. The germline V gene has CDR1 MNHEY and CDR2 SMNVEV (reference sequence).

The chain links TRBV7-8 to TRBJ2-1, with D unclear. The germline CDR1 and CDR2 sequences are SGHVS and FQNEAQ. This CDR3 is built from 15 residues. V lost 0 bases to trimming and J lost 3 bases, with 9 bases between them. The CDR3 nucleotides are TGTGCCAGCAGCTTAGCGCTTATTAACTACAATGAGCAGTTCTTC. Translated: CASSLALINYNEQFF.

In its sample, this clonotype was seen a few times. This chain links TRBV20-1 with TRBJ1-1, with 8 bases fitting TRBD1. Losses at the gene ends were 0 bases for V and 6 bases for J; bases not matched to a gene: 9. The CDR3 length is 15 residues. Germline V gives CDR1 DFQATT, CDR2 SNEGSKA (reference sequence). Written as DNA, the CDR3 is TGCAGTGCTAGAGATCTCGGGACAGGCGCTCCTGAAGCTTTCTTT. It codes for CSARDLGTGAPEAFF.

Concerning this clonotype: At one boundary the junction diverges from the germline segment, which might be a read error. The rearrangement links TRBV7-2 to TRBJ1-2, with D hard to call. CDR3 length: 15 residues. Germline CDR1 reads SGHTA; CDR2 reads FQGNSA. This CDR3 reads CASSLGPDTNYDYTF. CDR3 in DNA: TGTGCCAGCAGCTTAGGACCCGATACTAACTATGACTACACCTTC. The whole variable domain, filled in from reference TRBV7-2 and TRBJ1-2, reads GAGVSQSPSNKVTEKGKDVELRCDPISGHTALYWYRQSLGQGLEFLIYFQGNSAPDKSGLPSDRFSAERTGGSVSTLTIQRTQQEDSAVYLCASSLGPDTNYDYTFGSGTRLTVV.

The chain uses TRBV18 and TRBJ2-1; no clear D. Trimming shortened V by 6 bases and J by 2 bases, and 20 bases separated the two germline ends. CDR3 length: 17 amino acids. Germline CDR1 and CDR2: KGHSH and LQKENI. CDR3 sequence: CASSPPNSCKTYNEQFF. The CDR3 DNA follows: TGTGCCAGCTCTCCCCCCAATAGCTGTAAAACCTACAATGAGCAGTTCTTC.

As concerns this clonotype: At one of its ends the junction is not consistent with the germline gene, which may arise from a read error. The chain has TRBV6-2 or TRBV6-3 and TRBJ2-3, with 12 positions matching TRBD1. Germline lookup yields CDR1 MNHEY and CDR2 SVGEGT. The CDR3 length is 18 residues. The CDR3 DNA is TGTGCCGGCAGTACGTCCGGGACAGGGGGCTCCATAACAGATACGCAGTATTTT. Its protein product is CAGSTSGTGGSITDTQYF.

As concerns this clonotype: One end of the junction fails to match germline, which may point to a read error. This chain uses TRBV3-1 with TRBJ1-1, with TRBD1 as a possible D gene (6 bases). Germline loops: CDR1 LGHDT, CDR2 YNNKEL (reference sequence). The CDR3 has 16 residues. CDR3 bases: TGTGCCGGCAGCCCCCTCGGGGGCAGGGCGAACACTGAAGCTTTCTTT. Translation: CAGSPLGGRANTEAFF.

The chain has TRBV4-1 and TRBJ1-1, with 8 bases lining up with TRBD1. This CDR3 spans 16 amino acids. Germline trimming cut 3 bases from V and 5 bases from J; bases unmatched to any gene: 11. From germline, CDR1 is MGHRA and CDR2 YSYEKL. This chain's CDR3 is CASSHRSGGVLTEAFF. For the CDR3, the DNA is TGCGCCAGCAGCCACCGGTCAGGGGGCGTTCTGACTGAAGCTTTCTTT.

The J gene is TRBJ1-2, the V gene TRBV2; D not certain. The germline V gene has CDR1 SNHLY and CDR2 FYNNEI. This CDR3 has 14 residues. The V end was cut by 1 base, the J end by 2 bases, with 8 bases between. The CDR3 spells CASSEGYGNYGYTF. For the CDR3, the DNA is TGTGCCAGCAGTGAAGGATACGGAAACTATGGCTACACCTTC.

This clonotype was counted only a few times. The chain has TRBV4-1 and TRBJ1-1; 8 nucleotides agree with TRBD1. In germline, CDR1 is MGHRA, CDR2 YSYEKL. The V gene end was trimmed by 4 bases and the J gene end by 6 bases; junction bases not matched to a gene: 7. The CDR3 length is 14 residues. CDR3 bases: TGCGCCAGCAGCCCGCCCAGGGGGCGGGCTGAAGCTTTCTTT. This gives the protein CASSPPRGRAEAFF.

The genes are TRBV15 and TRBJ2-2, with D maybe TRBD2 (6 bases). Per germline, CDR1 LNHNV and CDR2 YYDKDF (reference sequence). CDR3 length: 15 amino acids. V dropped 5 bases and J dropped 0 bases, with 10 bases sitting between them. The CDR3 DNA follows: TGTGCCACCAGCTTTAGCGGAGCGAACACCGGGGAGCTGTTTTTT. It is translated as CATSFSGANTGELFF. The whole variable domain, remainder taken from reference TRBV15 and TRBJ2-2, is DAMVIQNPRYQVTQFGKPVTLSCSQTLNHNVMYWYQQKSSQAPKLLFHYYDKDFNNEADTPDNFQSRRPNTSFCFLDIRSPGLGDTAMYLCATSFSGANTGELFFGEGSRLTVL.

This clonotype was observed a handful of times. The chain combines TRBV20-1 with TRBJ2-3; D perhaps matches TRBD2 (6 bases). CDR1 and CDR2 (germline): DFQATT, SNEGSKA (reference sequence). The CDR3 runs to 14 residues. With 5 bases removed from V and 2 bases from J, the gap between germline ends came to 14 bases. CDR3 amino acids: CSALAWGSTDTQYF. Written as DNA, the CDR3 is TGCAGTGCTCTAGCGTGGGGCTCCACAGATACGCAGTATTTT.

The sample holds a few counts of this clonotype. The genes are TRBV6-1 and TRBJ1-2, with D possibly being TRBD1 (5 bases). The CDR3 is 13 amino acids. Germline CDR1 reads MNHNS; CDR2 reads SASEGT. Trimming took 6 bases from V and 4 from J, leaving 12 bases between them. The CDR3 bases are TGTGCCAGCAGAATGGGGCAACTCTATGGCTACACCTTC. Amino acid sequence: CASRMGQLYGYTF.

This clonotype has just a few counts. DNA of the CDR3: TGTGCCAGCAGTTTTCTTCCTCCCGGCACTGAAGCTTTCTTT. Protein: CASSFLPPGTEAFF. This chain connects TRBV27 to TRBJ1-1; no definite D call. V was pared by 3 bases and J by 4 bases, with 12 bases between. The CDR3 runs to 14 residues. The germline CDR1 and CDR2 sequences are MNHEY and SMNVEV (reference sequence).

For this clonotype: The CDR3 does not end in the conserved phenylalanine or tryptophan, so this is likely a read error. This chain links TRBV27 with TRBJ1-6; no firm D call. The germline V gene has CDR1 MNHEY and CDR2 SMNVEV (reference sequence). The CDR3 runs to 14 residues. The V end was cut by 7 bases, the J end by 5 bases, with 12 bases between. Written as DNA, the CDR3 is TGTGCCAGCACGGAGGGCACCCATAATTCACCCCTCCACTGT. It yields the protein CASTEGTHNSPLHC.

The chain employs TRBV6-2 or TRBV6-3 and TRBJ1-6; tentative D call: TRBD1 (5 bases). The V end was cut by 0 bases, the J end by 8 bases, with 11 bases between. The germline CDR1 and CDR2 sequences are MNHEY and SVGEGT. The CDR3 spans 15 residues. CDR3 nucleotides: TGTGCCAGCAGTTACTCGAGGTTGACAGATTCACCCCTCCACTTT. Amino acid sequence: CASSYSRLTDSPLHF.

The chain employs TRBV10-3 and TRBJ2-2; D gene uncertain. Germline loops: CDR1 ENHRY, CDR2 SYGVKD. The CDR3 covers 13 residues. V lost 7 bases and J 2 bases, leaving 8 bases between the germline ends. In nucleotides, the CDR3 is TGTGCCATCACCCCAACAAACACCGGGGAGCTGTTTTTT. Its protein is CAITPTNTGELFF.

The genes are TRBV4-2 and TRBJ2-1; D is perhaps TRBD2 (5 bases). CDR1 is LGHNA, CDR2 YNFKEQ, per germline. The CDR3 is 14 residues long. V shed 2 bases and J shed 5 bases, with 10 bases lying between them. This CDR3 is CASSQRAGDNEQFF. CDR3 nucleotide sequence: TGTGCCAGCAGCCAAAGGGCCGGGGACAATGAGCAGTTCTTC.